The T cell receptor beta chain under discussion was sequenced for a study of OX40 agonist ivuxolimab in advanced cancers. As for this clone: The antigen is undetermined. At the DNA level, this CDR3 is encoded by other sequences in the same sample as well.

General study results and limits: CD4+ and CD8+ blood T cells expanded clonally by week 6 at 0.1 to 3.0 mg/kg.

CDR3 size: 13 residues. Germline-derived CDR1 and CDR2 are SQVTM and ANQGSEA. Losses at the gene ends were 7 bases for V and 7 bases for J; bases not matched to a gene: 9. Clones were sequenced by immunoSEQ multiplex PCR, and TCRdb holds only the in-frame ones, with some missing. Altogether some 55,000 clones are present, 79% being singletons, with the ten largest covering around 2.4%. Sampled blood was obtained at baseline, cycle 4 day 1, and cycle 7 day 1. The clonotype was recovered from an adult with an advanced solid tumor such as melanoma, head and neck, liver or kidney cancer. The chain joins TRBV29-1 to TRBJ1-4; 7 bases are a match to TRBD1. Sequences were derived from CD4+ or CD8+ T cells sorted from blood, sampled in a trial of the OX40 agonist ivuxolimab. CDR3 nucleotide sequence: TGCAGCGCTCGACAGGGAGGTAGTGAAAAACTGTTTTTT. As protein: CSARQGGSEKLFF.